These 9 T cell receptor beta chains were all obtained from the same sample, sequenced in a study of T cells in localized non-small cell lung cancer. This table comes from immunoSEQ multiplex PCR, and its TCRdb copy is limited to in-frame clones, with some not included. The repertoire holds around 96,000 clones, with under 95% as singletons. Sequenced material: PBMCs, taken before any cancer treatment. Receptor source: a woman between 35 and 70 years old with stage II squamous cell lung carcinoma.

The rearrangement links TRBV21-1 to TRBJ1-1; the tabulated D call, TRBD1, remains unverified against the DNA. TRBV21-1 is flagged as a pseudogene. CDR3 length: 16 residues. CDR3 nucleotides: TGTGCCAGCAGCAAAGAAGAAAACAGGGATCACACTGAAGCTTTCTTT. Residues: CASSKEENRDHTEAFF.

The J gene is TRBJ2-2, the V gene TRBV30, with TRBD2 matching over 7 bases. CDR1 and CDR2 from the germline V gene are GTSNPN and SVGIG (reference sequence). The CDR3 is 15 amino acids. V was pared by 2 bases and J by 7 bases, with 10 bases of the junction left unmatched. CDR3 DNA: TGTGCCTGGAGTCCCGGACTAGTTCAGGGCGGGGAGCTGTTTTTT. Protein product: CAWSPGLVQGGELFF.

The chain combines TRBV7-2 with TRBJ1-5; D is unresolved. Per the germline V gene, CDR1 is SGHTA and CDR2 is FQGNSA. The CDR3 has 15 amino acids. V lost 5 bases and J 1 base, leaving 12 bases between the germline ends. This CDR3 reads CASSTGVLSNQPQHF. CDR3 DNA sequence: TGTGCCAGCAGCACGGGAGTGTTGAGCAATCAGCCCCAGCATTTT.

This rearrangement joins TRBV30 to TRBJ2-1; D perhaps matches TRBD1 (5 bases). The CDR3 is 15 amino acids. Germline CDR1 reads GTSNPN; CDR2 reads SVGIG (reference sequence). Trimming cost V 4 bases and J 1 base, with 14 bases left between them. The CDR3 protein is CAWNYQGVSYNEQFF. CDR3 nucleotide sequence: TGTGCCTGGAATTATCAGGGTGTATCCTACAATGAGCAGTTCTTC.

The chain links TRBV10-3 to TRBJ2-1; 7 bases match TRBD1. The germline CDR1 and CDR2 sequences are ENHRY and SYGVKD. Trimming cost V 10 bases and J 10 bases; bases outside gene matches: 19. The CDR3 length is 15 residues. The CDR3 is CATLPGGQSQWEQFF. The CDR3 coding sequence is TGTGCCACCCTACCAGGGGGACAGTCACAATGGGAGCAGTTCTTC.

CDR3 DNA: TGCGCCAGCACCTCGACAGGGGGTATAGAGACCCAGTACTTC. Its translation: CASTSTGGIETQYF. V is TRBV5-1 and J is TRBJ2-5, with 9 bases matching TRBD1. The CDR3 runs 14 residues. Germline trimming cut 6 bases from V and 4 bases from J; bases unmatched to any gene: 7. Germline V CDR1 and CDR2: SGHRS, YFSETQ.

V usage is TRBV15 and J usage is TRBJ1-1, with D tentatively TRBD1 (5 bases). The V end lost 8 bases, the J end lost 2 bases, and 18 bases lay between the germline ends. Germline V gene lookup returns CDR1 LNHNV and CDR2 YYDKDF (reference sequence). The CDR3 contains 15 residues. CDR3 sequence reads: CATLDSINLNTEAFF. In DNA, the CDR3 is TGTGCCACCCTAGACAGCATTAATCTAAACACTGAAGCTTTCTTT. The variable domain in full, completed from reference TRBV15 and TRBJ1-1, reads DAMVIQNPRYQVTQFGKPVTLSCSQTLNHNVMYWYQQKSSQAPKLLFHYYDKDFNNEADTPDNFQSRRPNTSFCFLDIRSPGLGDTAMYLCATLDSINLNTEAFFGQGTRLTVV.

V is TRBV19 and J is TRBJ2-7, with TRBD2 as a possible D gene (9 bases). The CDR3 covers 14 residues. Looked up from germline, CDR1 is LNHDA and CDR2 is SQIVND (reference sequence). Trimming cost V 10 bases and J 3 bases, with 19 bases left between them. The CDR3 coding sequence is TGTGCCACCCAGGCTAGCGGGACAGGCTACGAGCAGTACTTC. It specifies CATQASGTGYEQYF.

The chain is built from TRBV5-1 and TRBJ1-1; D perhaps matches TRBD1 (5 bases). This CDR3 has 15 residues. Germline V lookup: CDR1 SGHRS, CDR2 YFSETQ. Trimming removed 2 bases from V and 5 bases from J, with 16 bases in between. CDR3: CASSFRDPRGTEAFF. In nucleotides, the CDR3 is TGCGCCAGCAGCTTCCGGGACCCACGAGGAACTGAAGCTTTCTTT.